Sequencing of this T cell receptor beta chain was carried out in a study of T cells in narcolepsy. Study information: Patients with NT1 or NT2 and healthy control donors were enrolled. Overall study results and limits: Autoreactive HCRT-specific and TRIB2-specific clonotypes were marked in same-patient CSF-versus-blood CD4+ comparisons. Reportedly, autoreactive clonotypes were serially detected in patients' blood but not controls'.

With V trimmed by 5 bases and J by 3 bases, 3 bases remained unmatched. The germline V gene has CDR1 SGHAT and CDR2 FQNNGV. CDR3 length: 14 residues. In this sample, this clone turned up a few times. Antigen unknown. The data were produced by immunoSEQ multiplex PCR, yet TCRdb's version contains in-frame clones alone and is incomplete. Among 3,000 or so clones listed, 60% to 80% were seen once. The sequence came from a human donor with narcolepsy. Sequenced: CD45RA- memory CD8+ T cells from PBMCs. The chain is built from TRBV11-2 and TRBJ2-5, with 10 bases that match TRBD2. The DNA of the CDR3 is TGTGCCAGCAGCATGCTAGCGGGGGAAGAGACCCAGTACTTC. This encodes CASSMLAGEETQYF.